The source of this T cell receptor beta chain is a study of cytomegalovirus exposure and HLA in healthy donors. This clone was observed a handful of times. Trimming left V 6 bases short and J 4 bases short, with 12 bases between. This CDR3 has 13 amino acids. Germline CDR1 SGHTA, CDR2 FQGTGA. Assay: immunoSEQ multiplex PCR; the TCRdb copy retains only in-frame clones and omits some. The sample includes hundreds of thousands of clones, roughly 87% seen only once; the top ten take 12%. The TCR originated in a man between 18 and 35 years old in good health and CMV-seropositive. Sequences were obtained from PBMCs. The chain links TRBV7-3 to TRBJ1-2, with D perhaps TRBD1 (5 bases). In DNA, the CDR3 is TGTGCCAGCAGATCCGAGGGGTCCTATGGCTACACCTTC. Translation gives CASRSEGSYGYTF.